A single sample gave rise to the 27 T cell receptor beta chains below, sequenced in a study of Graves' ophthalmopathy and Graves' hyperthyroidism. Amplified TCR beta CDR3 regions were obtained using RNA transcripts as template. Amplification began with first-round RT-PCR using HTBI primers, then second-round multiplex PCR was performed. One entry per CDR3 protein, called by TCRdb with MiXCR from the multiplex PCR reads. Of a few hundred thousand distinct CDR3 sequences in the sample, about 21% were seen once. Source material: peripheral blood. These receptor sequences come from a woman in her late teens or twenties with stable Graves' hyperthyroidism.

Concerning this clonotype: A much larger clone differs by one base, so this may be a read error. The chain recombines TRBV27 with TRBJ1-5; D gene unclear. V lost 3 bases and J 0 bases, leaving 9 bases between the germline ends. The CDR3 runs to 15 residues. From germline, CDR1 is MNHEY and CDR2 SMNVEV (reference sequence). The CDR3 region is CASSFNGYSNQPQHF. CDR3 coding DNA: TGTGCCAGCAGTTTTAACGGCTATAGCAATCAGCCCCAGCATTTT.

This clonotype was picked up many times. The rearrangement joins TRBV11-2 to TRBJ1-2; 7 bases agree with TRBD1. V was pared by 5 bases and J by 1 base, with 4 bases of the junction left unmatched. CDR3 size: 14 residues. Germline assignment: CDR1 SGHAT and CDR2 FQNNGV. The CDR3 reads CASSAYRGNYGYTF. The DNA for the CDR3 is TGTGCCAGCAGCGCGTACAGGGGTAACTATGGCTACACCTTC.

The sample holds a few counts of this clonotype. This chain joins TRBV6-1 and TRBJ1-5; the match to TRBD1 covers 9 bases. The CDR3 is made up of 14 amino acids. The V gene end was trimmed by 6 bases and the J gene end by 6 bases; junction bases not matched to a gene: 6. CDR1 is MNHNS, CDR2 SASEGT, per germline. CDR3 residues: CASRETGGVQPQHF. In DNA form, the CDR3 reads TGTGCCAGCAGAGAAACAGGGGGCGTTCAGCCCCAGCATTTT.

This clonotype was seen only a few times. V is TRBV12-3 or TRBV12-4 and J is TRBJ2-5; 9 nucleotides align to TRBD2. This CDR3 has 15 amino acids. V dropped 0 bases and J dropped 5; count of bases not matched to a gene: 4. The CDR3 is CASSLASGSLETQYF. CDR3 nucleotide sequence: TGTGCCAGCAGTTTAGCTAGCGGGAGTTTGGAGACCCAGTACTTC.

The sample holds many counts of this clonotype. This rearrangement joins TRBV20-1 to TRBJ2-5, with 8 positions matching TRBD2. V lost 5 bases to trimming and J lost 5 bases; unmatched junction nucleotides: 10. CDR3 length equals 14 residues. Germline assignment: CDR1 DFQATT and CDR2 SNEGSKA (reference sequence). Here the CDR3 reads CSAPTQREWETQYF. CDR3 sequence (DNA): TGCAGTGCTCCCACCCAGCGGGAGTGGGAGACCCAGTACTTC.

This clonotype appeared many times. V usage is TRBV20-1 and J usage is TRBJ1-5; unclear D gene. Germline V gene data show CDR1 as DFQATT and CDR2 as SNEGSKA (reference sequence). Trimming shortened V by 4 bases and J by 0 bases, and 13 bases separated the two germline ends. The CDR3 contains 15 residues. The CDR3 reads CSAIPSQVSNQPQHF. As DNA, the CDR3 is TGCAGTGCTATACCGTCGCAGGTTAGCAATCAGCCCCAGCATTTT.

V usage is TRBV19 and J usage is TRBJ1-1; D ambiguous. V was clipped by 6 bases and J by 0 bases, with 11 bases between them. The CDR3 covers 14 residues. Germline V gives CDR1 LNHDA, CDR2 SQIVND (reference sequence). The CDR3 DNA reads TGTGCCAGTAGATGGTCCGGGATGAACACTGAAGCTTTCTTT. Translated, it gives CASRWSGMNTEAFF. Full variable domain (outside the CDR3, taken from reference TRBV19 and TRBJ1-1): DGGITQSPKYLFRKEGQNVTLSCEQNLNHDAMYWYRQDPGQGLRLIYYSQIVNDFQKGDIAEGYSVSREKKESFPLTVTSAQKNPTAFYLCASRWSGMNTEAFFGQGTRLTVV.

At least ten counts were recorded for this clonotype. The V gene is TRBV19, the J gene TRBJ1-5, with D possibly being TRBD1 (6 bases). This CDR3 comprises 14 residues. Trimming cost V 8 bases and J 3 bases, with 14 bases left between them. Germline CDR1 is LNHDA and CDR2 is SQIVND (reference sequence). DNA for the CDR3: TGTGCCAGTGGACAGACAGGATACAATCAGCCCCAGCATTTT. As protein: CASGQTGYNQPQHF. The full variable domain, with the rest looked up from reference TRBV19 and TRBJ1-5, is DGGITQSPKYLFRKEGQNVTLSCEQNLNHDAMYWYRQDPGQGLRLIYYSQIVNDFQKGDIAEGYSVSREKKESFPLTVTSAQKNPTAFYLCASGQTGYNQPQHFGDGTRLSIL.

This clonotype has more than one count but fewer than ten. CDR3 protein: CASNSITPGRAFF. The CDR3 coding sequence is TGTGCCAGCAATTCGATCACCCCCGGTCGGGCTTTCTTT. The V call is TRBV28, the J call TRBJ1-1; D gene uncertain. V gave up 7 bases and J gave up 11 bases, with 20 bases separating them. This CDR3 spans 13 amino acids. The germline gives CDR1 MDHEN, CDR2 SYDVKM.

This clonotype was detected ten times or more. The V and J genes are TRBV6-1 and TRBJ1-2, with 7 bases aligning to TRBD1. Germline assignment: CDR1 MNHNS and CDR2 SASEGT. This CDR3 has 13 amino acids. Trimming cost V 6 bases and J 8 bases; bases outside gene matches: 9. CDR3 protein: CASRRNRGSGYTF. The CDR3 nucleotides read TGTGCCAGCAGACGCAACAGGGGTAGCGGCTACACCTTC.

This sequence joins TRBV12-3 or TRBV12-4 and TRBJ2-7, with TRBD2 matching over 9 bases. V shed 4 bases, J shed 3 bases, and the junction held 4 bases outside the gene matches. CDR3 size: 14 residues. This CDR3 reads CASSWSSGNYEQYF. The CDR3, as DNA: TGTGCCAGCAGTTGGTCTAGCGGGAACTACGAGCAGTACTTC.

This clonotype was counted at least ten times. The chain combines TRBV7-9 with TRBJ1-3, with D uncertain. CDR1 and CDR2 from the germline V gene are SEHNR and FQNEAQ (reference sequence). The V end lost 5 bases, the J end lost 4 bases, and 3 bases lay between the germline ends. The CDR3 length is 11 residues. The CDR3 region has the DNA TGTGCCAGCAGCACGGGAAACACCATATATTTT. As protein: CASSTGNTIYF. Drawing the rest from reference TRBV7-9 and TRBJ1-3, the complete variable domain is DTGVSQNPRHKITKRGQNVTFRCDPISEHNRLYWYRQTLGQGPEFLTYFQNEAQLEKSRLLSDRFSAERPKGSFSTLEIQRTEQGDSAMYLCASSTGNTIYFGEGSWLTVV.

This clonotype was picked up many times. The V and J genes are TRBV12-3 or TRBV12-4 and TRBJ2-7; D could derive from TRBD1 or TRBD2 (6 bases each). The V end lost 5 bases, the J end lost 2 bases, and 28 bases lay between the germline ends. The CDR3 extends over 19 amino acids. The CDR3 loop is CASSLRGERGSAVTYEQYF. CDR3 coding DNA: TGTGCCAGCAGTCTTAGGGGGGAACGTGGGAGCGCCGTAACCTACGAGCAGTACTTC.

The chain is built from TRBV12-3 or TRBV12-4 and TRBJ2-5; 11 nucleotides agree with TRBD2. J lost 4 bases, V lost 6 bases, and 4 bases had no gene match. The CDR3 extends over 14 amino acids. The CDR3 spells CASRIAGGRETQYF. CDR3 DNA sequence: TGTGCCAGCAGGATAGCGGGAGGGCGAGAGACCCAGTACTTC.

This clonotype was recorded at least ten times. The chain combines TRBV7-8 with TRBJ2-7; the D is unclear. The length of the CDR3 is 16 residues. V was trimmed by 3 bases and J by 0 bases, leaving 15 bases between them. The germline V gene has CDR1 SGHVS and CDR2 FQNEAQ. CDR3 nucleotides: TGTGCCAGCAGCTTCGTTCCGCGCTCCGACTCCTACGAGCAGTACTTC. As protein: CASSFVPRSDSYEQYF. Full variable domain (outside the CDR3, taken from reference TRBV7-8 and TRBJ2-7): GAGVSQSPRYKVAKRGQDVALRCDPISGHVSLFWYQQALGQGPEFLTYFQNEAQLDKSGLPSDRFFAERPEGSVSTLKIQRTQQEDSAVYLCASSFVPRSDSYEQYFGPGTRLTVT.

This clonotype was detected a few times. V and J are TRBV7-6 and TRBJ2-7; TRBD2 matches 8 bases. V trimming: 1 base; J trimming: 2 bases; junction bases outside the gene matches: 10. The CDR3 has 17 amino acids. Germline CDR1 and CDR2: SGHVS and FNYEAQ. As DNA, the CDR3 is TGTGCCAGCAGCTTAGAAGGGCGGGGGGCGCGGGCCTACGAGCAGTACTTC. This encodes CASSLEGRGARAYEQYF.

The J gene is TRBJ2-4, the V gene TRBV27, with D maybe TRBD1 (5 bases). This CDR3 has 14 amino acids. Germline V CDR1 and CDR2: MNHEY, SMNVEV (reference sequence). Trimming removed 4 bases from V and 9 bases from J, with 16 bases in between. CDR3 region: CASSWGRSPGIQYF. CDR3 nucleotide sequence: TGTGCCAGCAGTTGGGGCAGATCACCCGGCATTCAGTACTTC.

This clonotype was seen at least ten times. V and J are TRBV11-3 and TRBJ2-7, with a tentative D call TRBD2 (6 bases). V dropped 1 base and J dropped 0 bases, with 13 bases sitting between them. Germline loops: CDR1 SGHNT, CDR2 YENEEA. This CDR3 is 16 amino acids long. CDR3 bases: TGTGCCAGCAGCTTAGTTGTAGCGGACTACTCCTACGAGCAGTACTTC. Translation gives CASSLVVADYSYEQYF.

The sample holds many counts of this clonotype. This chain uses TRBV6-5 with TRBJ2-7; D uncertain. V lost 0 bases and J 2 bases, leaving 17 bases between the germline ends. This CDR3 region has 17 residues. From germline, CDR1 is MNHEY and CDR2 SVGAGI. CDR3 residues: CASSYSLDMAVTYEQYF. CDR3 DNA sequence: TGTGCCAGCAGTTACTCTCTGGATATGGCAGTTACCTACGAGCAGTACTTC.

This clonotype has more than one count but fewer than ten. This sequence joins TRBV7-2 and TRBJ2-4, with TRBD1 matching 8 bases. V lost 5 bases and J lost 4; bases outside the gene matches: 10. Germline V gene data show CDR1 as SGHTA and CDR2 as FQGNSA. The length of the CDR3 is 16 residues. The CDR3 sequence: CASSNSRGLGKNIQYF. In nucleotides, the CDR3 is TGTGCCAGCAGCAATAGCAGGGGGCTGGGTAAAAACATTCAGTACTTC.

This clonotype was observed at least ten times. The CDR3 DNA reads TGTGCCACCAGTGAACCAGGGACAGGGATCTATGGCTACACCTTC. This gives the protein CATSEPGTGIYGYTF. The chain joins TRBV24-1 to TRBJ1-2, with 9 nucleotides matching TRBD1. Germline loops: CDR1 KGHDR, CDR2 SFDVKD. The CDR3 loop spans 15 amino acids. After removal of 4 bases from V and 4 bases from J, the junction contained 6 bases not matched to a gene.

This clonotype was detected many times. The gene calls are TRBV24-1 and TRBJ2-7; D gene ambiguous. CDR3 length: 15 amino acids. With 3 bases removed from V and 2 bases from J, the gap between germline ends came to 13 bases. Germline V CDR1 and CDR2: KGHDR, SFDVKD. The CDR3 loop is CATSDPMGNPYEQYF. DNA for the CDR3: TGTGCCACCAGTGATCCTATGGGGAACCCCTACGAGCAGTACTTC.

This clonotype has just a few counts. This chain links TRBV12-3 or TRBV12-4 with TRBJ1-1; 8 nucleotides align to TRBD1. The CDR3 consists of 13 residues. The J segment lost 4 bases and the V segment lost 6 bases, leaving 4 bases of the junction unmatched. CDR3 region: CASSHTGGTEAFF. CDR3 coding DNA: TGTGCCAGCAGCCACACAGGGGGCACTGAAGCTTTCTTT.

The rearrangement joins TRBV20-1 to TRBJ2-7; 8 nucleotides align to TRBD1. V was clipped by 7 bases and J by 5 bases; unmatched bases: 4. Germline V gene lookup returns CDR1 DFQATT and CDR2 SNEGSKA (reference sequence). CDR3 length: 11 residues. CDR3 coding DNA: TGCAGTGAACAGGGGGGCGACGAGCAGTACTTC. This codes for CSEQGGDEQYF.

This clonotype was observed many times. The chain couples TRBV28 to TRBJ2-7; the match to TRBD1 covers 7 bases. Germline V gene lookup returns CDR1 MDHEN and CDR2 SYDVKM. The CDR3 consists of 14 residues. After removal of 5 bases from V and 6 bases from J, the junction contained 10 bases not matched to a gene. The CDR3: CASSRYRGLSEQYF. DNA of the CDR3: TGTGCCAGCAGTCGGTACAGGGGCCTCTCCGAGCAGTACTTC.

This chain uses TRBV24-1 with TRBJ1-2; no definite D call. Germline V CDR1 and CDR2: KGHDR, SFDVKD. V was shortened by 10 bases and J by 7 bases, with 15 bases between the two germline ends. The CDR3 totals 12 residues. The CDR3: CATQRDGGGYTF. Written as DNA, the CDR3 is TGTGCCACACAACGCGATGGTGGTGGCTACACCTTC.

In the case of this clonotype: A read error may explain this, as a much larger clone is one base away. The DNA of the CDR3 is TGTGCCACCAGGGGGGTCGAAAACATTAAGTACTTC. It yields the protein CATRGVENIKYF. This chain uses TRBV10-3 with TRBJ2-4; D possibly corresponds to TRBD1 (7 bases). From germline, CDR1 is ENHRY and CDR2 SYGVKD. The CDR3 is 12 amino acids.